The rows below give T cell receptor beta chains drawn from one sample of a study of cytomegalovirus exposure and HLA in healthy donors. The repertoire was sequenced with immunoSEQ multiplex PCR; TCRdb's copy has only in-frame clones and lacks some. The table has 130,000 or so clones, around 72% seen once. Sequenced input: PBMCs. The receptors derive from a woman aged 18 to 35 in good health and CMV-seronegative. The CDR3 runs from the conserved cysteine through the conserved F or W. The D gene is left open where the match is weak. Size is omitted from some rows. Given values are once, few, many or a class for expanded clones.

CDR3nt: TGTGCCATCACCCCCCCGCCGGGCGGGAGGAACACCGGGGAGCTGTTTTTT
CDR3aa: CAITPPPGGRNTGELFF
d_gene: TRBD2
abundance: once
j_gene: TRBJ2-2
v_gene: TRBV10-3

CDR3nt: TGTGCCAGCAGTGAGACTAGCGGGAGGGCCGGGCAGTTCTTC
CDR3aa: CASSETSGRAGQFF
d_gene: TRBD2
abundance: .
j_gene: TRBJ2-1
v_gene: TRBV27

CDR3nt: TGTGCCAGCTCGGACAGGGAAGCCGGTCAGCCCCAGCATTTT
CDR3aa: CASSDREAGQPQHF
d_gene: TRBD1
abundance: .
j_gene: TRBJ1-5
v_gene: TRBV6-5

CDR3nt: TGTGCCATCAGTGAGTCTACAGGGCTGGGTCAGCCCCAGCATTTT
CDR3aa: CAISESTGLGQPQHF
d_gene: .
abundance: once
j_gene: TRBJ1-5
v_gene: TRBV10-3

CDR3nt: TGTGCCAGCAGCTCGGGACTAGCGGGAGAGGATGAGCAGTTCTTC
CDR3aa: CASSSGLAGEDEQFF
d_gene: TRBD2
abundance: .
j_gene: TRBJ2-1
v_gene: TRBV5-4

CDR3nt: TGTGCCAGCACACCCCGACAGGGCCTTAGGCCCCAGCATTTT
CDR3aa: CASTPRQGLRPQHF
d_gene: TRBD1
abundance: .
j_gene: TRBJ1-5
v_gene: TRBV27

CDR3nt: TGTGCCAGCAGCTTAAATGGGGACAGGAACACTGAAGCTTTCTTT
CDR3aa: CASSLNGDRNTEAFF
d_gene: TRBD1
abundance: .
j_gene: TRBJ1-1
v_gene: TRBV7-9

CDR3nt: TGTGCCTGGAGTGTTGGCCTCAGCTCCTACGAGCAGTACTTC
CDR3aa: CAWSVGLSSYEQYF
d_gene: .
abundance: .
j_gene: TRBJ2-7
v_gene: TRBV30

CDR3nt: TGTGCCAGCAGTTTCTCGGACAGGAACACTGAAGCTTTCTTT
CDR3aa: CASSFSDRNTEAFF
d_gene: .
abundance: .
j_gene: TRBJ1-1
v_gene: TRBV6-1

CDR3nt: TGTGCCAGCAGCCCGAGGGGGTACGGCGGGAGGTATCCCTACGAGCAGTACTTC
CDR3aa: CASSPRGYGGRYPYEQYF
d_gene: TRBD2
abundance: once
j_gene: TRBJ2-7
v_gene: TRBV7-2

CDR3nt: TGTGCCAGCTCACCAAGTCCAGTTCGGGAGACCTCCCAAGAGACCCAGTACTTC
CDR3aa: CASSPSPVRETSQETQYF
d_gene: .
abundance: .
j_gene: TRBJ2-5
v_gene: TRBV18

CDR3nt: TGTGCCAGCTCACGCCTTCGGACAGGGGGAGAGAACACTGAAGCTTTCTTT
CDR3aa: CASSRLRTGGENTEAFF
d_gene: TRBD1
abundance: .
j_gene: TRBJ1-1
v_gene: TRBV18

CDR3nt: TGTGCCAGCTCACCGTCCGGGACAGGGGTAGGCAATGAGCAGTTCTTC
CDR3aa: CASSPSGTGVGNEQFF
d_gene: TRBD1
abundance: .
j_gene: TRBJ2-1
v_gene: TRBV18

CDR3nt: TGTGCCAGCAGCGCCCGTCGATACCGGACAGGTGGGGAGACCCAGTACTTC
CDR3aa: CASSARRYRTGGETQYF
d_gene: TRBD1
abundance: .
j_gene: TRBJ2-5
v_gene: TRBV7-6

CDR3nt: TGCAGCGTTGGGGGGATAGCGGGAGGGACCCAAGAGACCCAGTACTTC
CDR3aa: CSVGGIAGGTQETQYF
d_gene: TRBD2
abundance: .
j_gene: TRBJ2-5
v_gene: TRBV29-1

CDR3nt: TGCGCCAGCAGTGAGTCTGGCAGGGGGCGAGAGACCCAGTACTTC
CDR3aa: CASSESGRGRETQYF
d_gene: TRBD1
abundance: .
j_gene: TRBJ2-5
v_gene: TRBV10-1

CDR3nt: TGCGCCAGCAGCCATACAGGGGGGACCTACGAGCAGTACTTC
CDR3aa: CASSHTGGTYEQYF
d_gene: TRBD1
abundance: .
j_gene: TRBJ2-7
v_gene: TRBV4-1